This T cell receptor (beta chain) was captured in a study of long-term antiretroviral therapy in people with HIV. Each sample contained about 0.85-11 million cryopreserved PBMC, thawed before DNA extraction. With respect to this clone: The antigen is unknown.

General study points: Even long-term ART left TRB diversity below transplant donor controls, despite gains.

Germline-derived CDR1 and CDR2 are LGHNA and YNFKEQ. The CDR3 consists of 17 residues. V was clipped by 1 base and J by 9 bases, with 22 bases between them. The assay, immunoSEQ v3.0, was run at survey level. The repertoire was sequenced with immunoSEQ multiplex PCR; TCRdb's copy has only in-frame clones and lacks some. The repertoire has 20,000 to 25,000 clones, approximately 87% of them found once; the top ten carry 3.3%. The chain joins TRBV4-2 to TRBJ2-1, with D perhaps being TRBD1 or TRBD2 (5 bases each). The sample here was unsorted PBMCs, taken 2.5 to 2.7 years after starting antiretroviral therapy. The sequence came from a woman in her forties or fifties with HIV. CDR3 loop: CASSQVRDGTYGVEQFF. The CDR3 coding sequence is TGTGCCAGCAGCCAAGTGCGTGACGGGACGTATGGGGTTGAGCAGTTCTTC.